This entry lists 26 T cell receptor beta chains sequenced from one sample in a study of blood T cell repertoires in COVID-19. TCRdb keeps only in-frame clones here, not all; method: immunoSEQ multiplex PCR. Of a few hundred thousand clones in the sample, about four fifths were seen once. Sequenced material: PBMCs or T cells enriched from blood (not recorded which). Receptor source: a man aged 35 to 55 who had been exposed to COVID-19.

The CDR3 sequence: CASSYRGTLGYTEAFF. CDR3 DNA: TGTGCCAGCAGTTACCGGGGGACCTTGGGGTACACTGAAGCTTTCTTT. This chain uses TRBV6-5 with TRBJ1-1, with a tentative D call TRBD1 (5 bases). Per the germline V gene, CDR1 is MNHEY and CDR2 is SVGAGI. This CDR3 spans 16 amino acids. Trimming shortened V by 2 bases and J by 3 bases, and 16 bases separated the two germline ends.

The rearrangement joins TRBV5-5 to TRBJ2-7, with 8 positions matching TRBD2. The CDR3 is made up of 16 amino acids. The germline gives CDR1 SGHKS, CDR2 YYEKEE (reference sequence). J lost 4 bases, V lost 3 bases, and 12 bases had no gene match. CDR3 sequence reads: CASSSTQRGGGYEQYF. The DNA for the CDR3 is TGTGCCAGCAGCTCAACACAAAGGGGCGGGGGGTACGAGCAGTACTTC.

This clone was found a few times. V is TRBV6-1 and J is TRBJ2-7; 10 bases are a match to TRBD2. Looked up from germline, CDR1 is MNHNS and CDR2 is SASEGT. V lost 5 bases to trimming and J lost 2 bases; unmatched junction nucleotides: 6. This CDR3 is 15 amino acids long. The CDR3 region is CASSPNSGRAYEQYF. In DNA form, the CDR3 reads TGTGCCAGCAGTCCGAACAGCGGGAGGGCCTACGAGCAGTACTTC.

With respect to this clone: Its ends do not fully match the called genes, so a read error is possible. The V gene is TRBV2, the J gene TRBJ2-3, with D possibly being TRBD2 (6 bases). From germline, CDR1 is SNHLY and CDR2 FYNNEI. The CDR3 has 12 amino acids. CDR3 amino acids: CGCPGDTDTQYF. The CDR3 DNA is TGCGGCTGTCCGGGAGACACAGATACGCAGTATTTT.

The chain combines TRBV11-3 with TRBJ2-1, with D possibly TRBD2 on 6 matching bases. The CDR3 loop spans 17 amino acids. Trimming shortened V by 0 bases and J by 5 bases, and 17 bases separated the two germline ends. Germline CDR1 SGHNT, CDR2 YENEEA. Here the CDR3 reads CASSLEEGRWKNNEQFF. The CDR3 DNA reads TGTGCCAGCAGCTTAGAGGAGGGACGGTGGAAAAACAATGAGCAGTTCTTC.

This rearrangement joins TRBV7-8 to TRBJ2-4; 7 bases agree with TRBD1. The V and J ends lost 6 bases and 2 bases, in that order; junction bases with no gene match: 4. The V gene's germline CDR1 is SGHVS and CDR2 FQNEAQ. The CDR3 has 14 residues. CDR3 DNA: TGTGCCAGCAGTAAGGGACAGTCCAAAAACATTCAGTACTTC. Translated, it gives CASSKGQSKNIQYF.

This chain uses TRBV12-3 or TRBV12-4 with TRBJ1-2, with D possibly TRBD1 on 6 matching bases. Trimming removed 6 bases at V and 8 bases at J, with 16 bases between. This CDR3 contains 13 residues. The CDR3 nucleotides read TGTGCCAGCAGCCGCACTCCGACAGGCGGCTACACCTTC. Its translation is CASSRTPTGGYTF.

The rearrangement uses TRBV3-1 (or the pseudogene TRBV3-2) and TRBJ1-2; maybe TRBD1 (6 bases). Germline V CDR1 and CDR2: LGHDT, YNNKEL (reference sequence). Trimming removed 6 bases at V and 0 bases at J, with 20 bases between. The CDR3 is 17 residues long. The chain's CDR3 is CASSSTRQVLANYGYTF. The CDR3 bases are TGTGCCAGCAGTAGTACGCGACAGGTTCTAGCTAACTATGGCTACACCTTC.

This CDR3 is CASRTDSTDTQYF. For the CDR3, the DNA is TGTGCCAGCAGAACAGATAGCACAGATACGCAGTATTTT. The V call is TRBV2, the J call TRBJ2-3; no definite D call. The CDR3 contains 13 residues. The germline CDR1 and CDR2 sequences are SNHLY and FYNNEI. V lost 6 bases to trimming and J lost 0 bases, with 7 bases between them.

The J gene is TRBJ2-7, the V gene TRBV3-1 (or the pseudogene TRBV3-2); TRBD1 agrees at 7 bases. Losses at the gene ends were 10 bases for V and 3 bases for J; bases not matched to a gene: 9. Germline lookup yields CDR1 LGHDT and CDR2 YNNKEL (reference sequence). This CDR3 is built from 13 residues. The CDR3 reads CATTGDRFYEQYF. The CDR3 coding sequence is TGTGCCACCACTGGGGACAGATTCTACGAGCAGTACTTC.

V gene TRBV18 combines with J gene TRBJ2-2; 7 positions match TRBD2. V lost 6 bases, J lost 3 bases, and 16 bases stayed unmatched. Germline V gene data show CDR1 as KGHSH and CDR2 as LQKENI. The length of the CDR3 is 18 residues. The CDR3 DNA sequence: TGTGCCAGCTCTCCTCTCACTAGCGCAACTACGTACACCGGGGAGCTGTTTTTT. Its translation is CASSPLTSATTYTGELFF.

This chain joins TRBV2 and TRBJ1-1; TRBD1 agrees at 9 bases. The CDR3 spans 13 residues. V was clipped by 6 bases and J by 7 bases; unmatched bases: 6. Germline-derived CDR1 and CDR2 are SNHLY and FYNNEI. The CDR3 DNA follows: TGTGCCAGCAGGACCGGGACAGGGAGTGAAGCTTTCTTT. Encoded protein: CASRTGTGSEAFF.

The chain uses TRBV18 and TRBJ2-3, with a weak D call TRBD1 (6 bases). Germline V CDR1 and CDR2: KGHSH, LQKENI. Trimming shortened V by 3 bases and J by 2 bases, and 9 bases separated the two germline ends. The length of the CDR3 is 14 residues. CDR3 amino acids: CASSPDSYTDTQYF. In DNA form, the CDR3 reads TGTGCCAGCTCACCGGACAGCTACACAGATACGCAGTATTTT.

The CDR3, as DNA: TGTGCCTGGAGTCCTACAGGGTTAAATGAAAAACTGTTTTTT. It is translated as CAWSPTGLNEKLFF. V and J are TRBV30 and TRBJ1-4, with a possible D match to TRBD1 (6 bases). CDR1 and CDR2 (germline): GTSNPN, SVGIG (reference sequence). The V end lost 2 bases, the J end lost 5 bases, and 12 bases lay between the germline ends. The CDR3 extends over 14 amino acids.

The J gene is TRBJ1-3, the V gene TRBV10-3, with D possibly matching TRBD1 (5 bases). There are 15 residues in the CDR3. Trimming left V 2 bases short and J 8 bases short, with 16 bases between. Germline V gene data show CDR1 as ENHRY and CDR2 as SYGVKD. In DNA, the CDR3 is TGTGCCATCAGTGAGGACGAGGGGCCGGGGGACACCATATATTTT. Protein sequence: CAISEDEGPGDTIYF.

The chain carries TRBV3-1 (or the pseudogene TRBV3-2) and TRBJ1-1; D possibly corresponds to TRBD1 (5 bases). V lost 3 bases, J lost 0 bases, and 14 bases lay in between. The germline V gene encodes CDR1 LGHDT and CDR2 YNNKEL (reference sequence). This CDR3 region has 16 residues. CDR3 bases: TGTGCCAGCAGCCATTACTGGGGCGGAATGAACACTGAAGCTTTCTTT. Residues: CASSHYWGGMNTEAFF.

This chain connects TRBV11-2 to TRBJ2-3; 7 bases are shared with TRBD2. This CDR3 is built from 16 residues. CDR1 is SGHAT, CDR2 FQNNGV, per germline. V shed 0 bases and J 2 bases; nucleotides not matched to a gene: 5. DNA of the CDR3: TGTGCCAGCAGCTTAGAGGGCGGGAGAGTCACAGATACGCAGTATTTT. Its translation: CASSLEGGRVTDTQYF.

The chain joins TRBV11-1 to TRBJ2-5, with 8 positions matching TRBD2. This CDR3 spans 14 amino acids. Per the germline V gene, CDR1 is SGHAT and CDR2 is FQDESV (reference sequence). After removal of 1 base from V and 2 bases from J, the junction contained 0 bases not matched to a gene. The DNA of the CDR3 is TGTGCCAGCAGCTTAGGACTAGCGCAAGAGACCCAGTACTTC. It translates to CASSLGLAQETQYF.

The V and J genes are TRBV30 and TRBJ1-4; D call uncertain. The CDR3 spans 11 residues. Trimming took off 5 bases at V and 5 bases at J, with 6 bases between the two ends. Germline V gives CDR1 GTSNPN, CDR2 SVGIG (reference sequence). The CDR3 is CAWGRNEKLFF. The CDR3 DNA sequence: TGTGCCTGGGGGAGGAATGAAAAACTGTTTTTT.

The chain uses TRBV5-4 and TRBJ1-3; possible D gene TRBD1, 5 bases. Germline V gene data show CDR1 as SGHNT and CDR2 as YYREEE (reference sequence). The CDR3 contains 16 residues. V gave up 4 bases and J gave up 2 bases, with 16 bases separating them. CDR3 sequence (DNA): TGTGCCAGCAGCCCCACGAACACAGGAGCTGGAAACACCATATATTTT. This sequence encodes CASSPTNTGAGNTIYF.

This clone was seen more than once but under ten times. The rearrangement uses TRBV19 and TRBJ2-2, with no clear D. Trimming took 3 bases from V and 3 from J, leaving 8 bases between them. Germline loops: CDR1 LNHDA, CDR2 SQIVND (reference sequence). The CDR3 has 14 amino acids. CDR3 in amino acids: CASSISPDTGELFF. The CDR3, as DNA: TGTGCCAGTAGTATCTCCCCTGACACCGGGGAGCTGTTTTTT. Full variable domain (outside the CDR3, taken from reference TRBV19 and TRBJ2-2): DGGITQSPKYLFRKEGQNVTLSCEQNLNHDAMYWYRQDPGQGLRLIYYSQIVNDFQKGDIAEGYSVSREKKESFPLTVTSAQKNPTAFYLCASSISPDTGELFFGEGSRLTVL.

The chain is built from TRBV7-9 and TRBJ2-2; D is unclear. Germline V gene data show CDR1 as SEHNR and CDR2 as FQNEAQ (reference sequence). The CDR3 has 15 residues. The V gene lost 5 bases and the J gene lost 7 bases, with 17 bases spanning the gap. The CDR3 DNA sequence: TGTGCCAGCAGCGCTCCAGGTTTTTCCGGCGGGGAGCTGTTTTTT. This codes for CASSAPGFSGGELFF.

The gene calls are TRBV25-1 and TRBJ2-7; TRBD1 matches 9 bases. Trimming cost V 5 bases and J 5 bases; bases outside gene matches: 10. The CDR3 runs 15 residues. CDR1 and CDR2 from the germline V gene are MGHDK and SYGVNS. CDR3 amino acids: CASSTLGTGRDEQYF. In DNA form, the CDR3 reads TGTGCCAGCAGTACTCTAGGGACAGGGAGAGACGAGCAGTACTTC.

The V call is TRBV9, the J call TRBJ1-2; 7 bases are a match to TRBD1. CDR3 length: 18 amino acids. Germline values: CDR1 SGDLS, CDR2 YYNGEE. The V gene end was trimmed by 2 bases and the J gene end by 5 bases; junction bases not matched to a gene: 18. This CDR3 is CASSVGIGRGAMSYGYTF. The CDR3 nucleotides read TGTGCCAGCAGCGTCGGTATCGGCAGGGGGGCCATGTCATATGGCTACACCTTC.

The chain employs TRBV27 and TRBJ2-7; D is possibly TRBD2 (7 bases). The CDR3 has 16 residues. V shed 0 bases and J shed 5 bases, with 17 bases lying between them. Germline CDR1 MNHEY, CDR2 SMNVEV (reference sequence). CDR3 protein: CASSLSRGQGVHEQYF. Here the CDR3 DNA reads TGTGCCAGCAGTTTATCGCGGGGGCAGGGTGTCCACGAGCAGTACTTC.

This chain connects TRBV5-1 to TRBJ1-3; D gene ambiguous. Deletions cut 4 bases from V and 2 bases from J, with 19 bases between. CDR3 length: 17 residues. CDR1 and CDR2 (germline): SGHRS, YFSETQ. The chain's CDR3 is CASSPRAGRSTGNTIYF. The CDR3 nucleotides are TGCGCCAGCAGCCCCCGGGCCGGGAGGAGTACTGGAAACACCATATATTTT.